This T cell receptor beta chain was profiled in a study of blood T cell repertoires in COVID-19. The V gene's germline CDR1 is SGHTA and CDR2 FQGTGA. Trimming left V 1 base short and J 6 bases short, with 7 bases between. This CDR3 has 13 amino acids. The protocol was immunoSEQ multiplex PCR, while the TCRdb copy is restricted to in-frame clones and leaves out a portion. The data show about 86,000 clones, roughly 83% seen once. The clonotype originates from a woman of 80 years or more with active or convalescent COVID-19. The chain uses TRBV7-3 and TRBJ2-1; a possible D gene is TRBD2 (5 bases). The material sequenced was peripheral blood. The CDR3 coding sequence is TGTGCCAGCAGCTTAATGGCGGGCAATGAGCAGTTCTTC. The encoded protein is CASSLMAGNEQFF.